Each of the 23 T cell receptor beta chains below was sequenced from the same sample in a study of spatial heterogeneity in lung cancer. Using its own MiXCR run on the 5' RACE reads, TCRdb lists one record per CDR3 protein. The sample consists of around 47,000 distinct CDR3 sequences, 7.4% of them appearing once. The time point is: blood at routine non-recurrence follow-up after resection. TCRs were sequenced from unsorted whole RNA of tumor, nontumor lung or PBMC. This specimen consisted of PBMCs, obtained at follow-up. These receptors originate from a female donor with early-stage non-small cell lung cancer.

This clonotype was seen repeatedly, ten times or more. In DNA form, the CDR3 reads TGTGCCAGCAGTCCTGGGGCCTACGAGCAGTACTTC. Protein: CASSPGAYEQYF. The genes are TRBV27 and TRBJ2-7, with D uncertain. There are 12 residues in the CDR3. From germline, CDR1 is MNHEY and CDR2 SMNVEV (reference sequence). V was cut by 5 bases and J by 2 bases, with 7 bases left in between.

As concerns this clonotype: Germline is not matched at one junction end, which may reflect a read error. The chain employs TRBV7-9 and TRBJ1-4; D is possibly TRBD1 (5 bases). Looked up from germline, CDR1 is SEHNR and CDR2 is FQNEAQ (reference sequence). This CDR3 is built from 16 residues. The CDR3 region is CASSGRSSGRKEKLLF. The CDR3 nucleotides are TGTGCCAGCAGCGGCCGGTCGTCAGGGCGCAAGGAAAAACTGCTTTTT.

The CDR3 is CASSLDVGNQPQHF. The CDR3 bases are TGTGCCAGCAGCTTAGATGTGGGCAATCAGCCCCAGCATTTT. V usage is TRBV7-2 and J usage is TRBJ1-5; no definite D call. CDR3 length equals 14 residues. Germline V CDR1 and CDR2: SGHTA, FQGNSA. V lost 1 base to trimming and J lost 2 bases, with 6 bases between them.

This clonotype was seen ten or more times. CDR3 sequence (DNA): TGTGCCAGCTCACCAGAGGACGGTCAGGATACGCAGTATTTT. Its protein product is CASSPEDGQDTQYF. This chain joins TRBV18 and TRBJ2-3; D is uncertain. The germline CDR1 and CDR2 sequences are KGHSH and LQKENI. The CDR3 loop spans 14 amino acids. The V gene lost 2 bases and the J gene lost 6 bases, with 12 bases spanning the gap.

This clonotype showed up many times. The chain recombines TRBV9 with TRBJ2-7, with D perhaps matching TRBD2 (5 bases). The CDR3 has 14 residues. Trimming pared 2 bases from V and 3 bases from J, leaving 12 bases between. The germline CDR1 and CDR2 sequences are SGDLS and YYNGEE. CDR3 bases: TGTGCCAGCAGCGTCCAAAGTGAGGGCTACGAGCAGTACTTC. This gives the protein CASSVQSEGYEQYF.

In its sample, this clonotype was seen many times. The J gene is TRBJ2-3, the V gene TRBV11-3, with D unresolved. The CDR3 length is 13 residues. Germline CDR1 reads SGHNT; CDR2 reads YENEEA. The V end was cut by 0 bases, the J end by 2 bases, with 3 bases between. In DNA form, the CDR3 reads TGTGCCAGCAGCTTAGATTCCACAGATACGCAGTATTTT. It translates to CASSLDSTDTQYF.

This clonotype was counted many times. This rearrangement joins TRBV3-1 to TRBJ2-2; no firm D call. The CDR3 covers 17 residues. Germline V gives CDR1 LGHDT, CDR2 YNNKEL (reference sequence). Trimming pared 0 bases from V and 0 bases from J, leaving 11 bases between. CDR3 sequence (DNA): TGTGCCAGCAGCCAAGATCGCCGGGCCACGAACACCGGGGAGCTGTTTTTT. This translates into CASSQDRRATNTGELFF.

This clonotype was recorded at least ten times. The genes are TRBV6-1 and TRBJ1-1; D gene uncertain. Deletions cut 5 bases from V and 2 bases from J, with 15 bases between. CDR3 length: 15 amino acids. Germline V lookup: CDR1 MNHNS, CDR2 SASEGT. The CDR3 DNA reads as TGTGCCAGCAGTCCCAGGACCGTGGGTAACACTGAAGCTTTCTTT. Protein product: CASSPRTVGNTEAFF.

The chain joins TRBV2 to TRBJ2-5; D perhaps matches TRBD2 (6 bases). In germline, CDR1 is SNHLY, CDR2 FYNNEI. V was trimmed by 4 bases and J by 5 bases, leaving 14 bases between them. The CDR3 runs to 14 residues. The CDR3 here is CASSGDSGEETQYF. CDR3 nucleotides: TGTGCCAGCAGTGGAGATTCGGGGGAGGAGACCCAGTACTTC. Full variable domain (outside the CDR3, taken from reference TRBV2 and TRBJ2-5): EPEVTQTPSHQVTQMGQEVILRCVPISNHLYFYWYRQILGQKVEFLVSFYNNEISEKSEIFDDQFSVERPDGSNFTLKIRSTKLEDSAMYFCASSGDSGEETQYFGPGTRLLVL.

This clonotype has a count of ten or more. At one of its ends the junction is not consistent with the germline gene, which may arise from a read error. The CDR3 is CASRLGQGNTEAFF. As DNA, the CDR3 is TGCGCCAGCAGATTGGGACAGGGGAACACTGAAGCTTTCTTT. V is TRBV5-1 and J is TRBJ1-1; TRBD1 matches 9 bases. The CDR3 has 14 residues. Germline V gene sequence: CDR1 SGHRS, CDR2 YFSETQ.

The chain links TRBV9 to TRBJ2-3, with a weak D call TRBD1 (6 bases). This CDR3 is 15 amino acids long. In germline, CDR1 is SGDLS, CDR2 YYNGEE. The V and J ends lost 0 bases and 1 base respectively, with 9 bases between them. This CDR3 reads CASSVGSGGTDTQYF. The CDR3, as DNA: TGTGCCAGCAGCGTAGGCTCAGGGGGCACAGATACGCAGTATTTT.

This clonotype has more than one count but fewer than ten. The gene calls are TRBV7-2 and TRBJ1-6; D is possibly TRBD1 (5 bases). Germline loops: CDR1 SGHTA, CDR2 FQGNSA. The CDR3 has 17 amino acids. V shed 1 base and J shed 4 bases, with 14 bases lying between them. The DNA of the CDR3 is TGTGCCAGCAGCTTAGGGGCAGGGCGGTTTTATAATTCACCCCTCCACTTT. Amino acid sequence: CASSLGAGRFYNSPLHF. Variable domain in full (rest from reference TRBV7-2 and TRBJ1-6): GAGVSQSPSNKVTEKGKDVELRCDPISGHTALYWYRQSLGQGLEFLIYFQGNSAPDKSGLPSDRFSAERTGGSVSTLTIQRTQQEDSAVYLCASSLGAGRFYNSPLHFGNGTRLTVT.

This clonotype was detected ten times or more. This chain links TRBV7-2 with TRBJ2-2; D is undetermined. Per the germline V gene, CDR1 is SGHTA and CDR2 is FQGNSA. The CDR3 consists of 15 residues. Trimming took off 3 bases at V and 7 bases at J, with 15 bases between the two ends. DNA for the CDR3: TGTGCCAGCAGCTTTCAAACAGCAAGAGGCGGGGAGCTGTTTTTT. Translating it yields CASSFQTARGGELFF. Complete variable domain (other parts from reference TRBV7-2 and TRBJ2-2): GAGVSQSPSNKVTEKGKDVELRCDPISGHTALYWYRQSLGQGLEFLIYFQGNSAPDKSGLPSDRFSAERTGGSVSTLTIQRTQQEDSAVYLCASSFQTARGGELFFGEGSRLTVL.

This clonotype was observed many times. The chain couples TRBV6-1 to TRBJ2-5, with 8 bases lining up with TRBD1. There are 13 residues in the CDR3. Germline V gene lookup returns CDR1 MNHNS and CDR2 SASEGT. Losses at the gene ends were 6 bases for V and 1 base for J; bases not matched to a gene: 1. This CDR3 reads CASRTGGQETQYF. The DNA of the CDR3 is TGTGCCAGCAGAACAGGGGGCCAAGAGACCCAGTACTTC.

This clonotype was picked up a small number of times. CDR3 nucleotide sequence: TGCAGTGCTAGAGACCCTTCCAGACAGGGCGAGACCCAGTACTTC. This translates into CSARDPSRQGETQYF. J is TRBJ2-5 and V is TRBV20-1; TRBD1 agrees at 7 bases. This CDR3 spans 15 amino acids. V gave up 0 bases and J gave up 5 bases; unmatched junction bases: 9. Germline V gene lookup returns CDR1 DFQATT and CDR2 SNEGSKA (reference sequence).

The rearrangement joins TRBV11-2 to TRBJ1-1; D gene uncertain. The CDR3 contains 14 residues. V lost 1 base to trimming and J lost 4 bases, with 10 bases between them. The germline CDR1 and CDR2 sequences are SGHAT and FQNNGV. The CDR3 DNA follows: TGTGCCAGCAGCTTAGGGGTACGCTCCACTGAAGCTTTCTTT. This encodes CASSLGVRSTEAFF.

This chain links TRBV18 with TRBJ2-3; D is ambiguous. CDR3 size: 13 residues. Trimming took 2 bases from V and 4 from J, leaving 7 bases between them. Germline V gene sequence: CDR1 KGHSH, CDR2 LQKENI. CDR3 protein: CASSPSGPDTQYF. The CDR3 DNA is TGTGCCAGCTCACCATCCGGGCCAGATACGCAGTATTTT.

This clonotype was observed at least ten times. The CDR3 region is CASSPPWGNQPQHF. In DNA, the CDR3 is TGTGCCAGCAGTCCCCCTTGGGGCAATCAGCCCCAGCATTTT. The chain has TRBV28 and TRBJ1-5; no reliable D call. The CDR3 spans 14 residues. Trimming left V 5 bases short and J 2 bases short, with 10 bases between. Per germline, CDR1 MDHEN and CDR2 SYDVKM.

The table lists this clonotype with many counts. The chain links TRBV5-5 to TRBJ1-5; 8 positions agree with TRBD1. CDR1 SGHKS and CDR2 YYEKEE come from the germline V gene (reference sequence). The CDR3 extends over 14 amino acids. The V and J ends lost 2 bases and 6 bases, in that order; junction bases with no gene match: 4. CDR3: CASSLTGGSQPQHF. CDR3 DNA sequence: TGTGCCAGCAGCTTAACAGGGGGAAGTCAGCCCCAGCATTTT.

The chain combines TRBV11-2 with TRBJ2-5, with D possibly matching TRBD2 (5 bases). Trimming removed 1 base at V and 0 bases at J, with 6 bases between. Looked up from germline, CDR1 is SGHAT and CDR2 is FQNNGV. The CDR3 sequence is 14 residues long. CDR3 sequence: CASSLVRDQETQYF. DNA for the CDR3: TGTGCCAGCAGCTTAGTGAGGGACCAAGAGACCCAGTACTTC.

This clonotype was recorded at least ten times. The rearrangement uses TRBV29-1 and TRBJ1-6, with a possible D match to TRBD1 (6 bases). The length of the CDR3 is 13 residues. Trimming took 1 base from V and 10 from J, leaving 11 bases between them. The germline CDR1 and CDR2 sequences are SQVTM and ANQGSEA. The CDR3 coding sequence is TGCAGCGTTGAAGCAGGGAGGGGGTCACCCCTCCACTTT. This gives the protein CSVEAGRGSPLHF.

This CDR3 is CASRDRVNTEAFF. The DNA for the CDR3 is TGTGCCAGTAGAGACAGGGTGAACACTGAAGCTTTCTTT. The gene calls are TRBV19 and TRBJ1-1; 7 bases match TRBD1. This CDR3 is 13 amino acids long. Germline V CDR1 and CDR2: LNHDA, SQIVND (reference sequence). V shed 6 bases, J shed 0 bases, and the junction held 1 base outside the gene matches.

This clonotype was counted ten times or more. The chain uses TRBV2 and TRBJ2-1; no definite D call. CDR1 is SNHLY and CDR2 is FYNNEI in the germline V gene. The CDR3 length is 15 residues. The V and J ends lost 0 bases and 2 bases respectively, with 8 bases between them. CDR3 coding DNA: TGTGCCAGCAGTGAAGCGAAAGGACCCTACAATGAGCAGTTCTTC. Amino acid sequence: CASSEAKGPYNEQFF.